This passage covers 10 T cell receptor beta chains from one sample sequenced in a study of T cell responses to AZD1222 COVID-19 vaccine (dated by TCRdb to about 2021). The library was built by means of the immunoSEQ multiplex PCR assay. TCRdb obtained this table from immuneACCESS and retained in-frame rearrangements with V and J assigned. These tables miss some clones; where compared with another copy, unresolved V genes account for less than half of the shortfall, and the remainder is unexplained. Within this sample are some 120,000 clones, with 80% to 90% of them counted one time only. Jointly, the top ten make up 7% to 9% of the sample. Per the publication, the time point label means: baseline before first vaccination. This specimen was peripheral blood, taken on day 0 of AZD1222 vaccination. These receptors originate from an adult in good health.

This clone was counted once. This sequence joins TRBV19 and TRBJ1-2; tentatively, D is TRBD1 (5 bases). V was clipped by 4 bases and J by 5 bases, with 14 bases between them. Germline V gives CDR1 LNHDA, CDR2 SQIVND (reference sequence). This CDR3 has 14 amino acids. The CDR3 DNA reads TGTGCCAGTAGTACACCGAGACAGCATTATGGCTACACCTTC. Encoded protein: CASSTPRQHYGYTF.

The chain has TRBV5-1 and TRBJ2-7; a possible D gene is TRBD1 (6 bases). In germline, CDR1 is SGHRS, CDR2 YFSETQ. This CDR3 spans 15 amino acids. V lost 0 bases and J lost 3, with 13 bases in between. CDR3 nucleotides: TGCGCCAGCAGCTTGGCCACAGGGTGGGACTACGAGCAGTACTTC. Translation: CASSLATGWDYEQYF.

This CDR3 reads CASSLAAGLNEQFF. DNA for the CDR3: TGCGCCAGCAGCTTGGCAGCGGGCCTCAATGAGCAGTTCTTC. V and J are TRBV5-1 and TRBJ2-1; TRBD2 might be the D (6 bases). Germline CDR1 reads SGHRS; CDR2 reads YFSETQ. CDR3 length: 14 amino acids. Trimming took off 0 bases at V and 6 bases at J, with 10 bases between the two ends.

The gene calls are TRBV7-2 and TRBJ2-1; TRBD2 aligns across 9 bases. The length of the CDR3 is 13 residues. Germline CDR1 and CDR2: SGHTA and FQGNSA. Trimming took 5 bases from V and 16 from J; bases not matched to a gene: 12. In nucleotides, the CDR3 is TGTGCCAGCAGCCCGACTAGCGGTGACACCTCCTTCTTC. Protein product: CASSPTSGDTSFF.

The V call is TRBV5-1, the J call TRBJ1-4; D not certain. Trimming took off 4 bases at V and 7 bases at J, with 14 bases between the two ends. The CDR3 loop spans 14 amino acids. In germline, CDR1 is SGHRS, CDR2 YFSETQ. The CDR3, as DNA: TGCGCCAGCAGCGAATCCCCGCCAGGTGAAAAACTGTTTTTT. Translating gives CASSESPPGEKLFF.

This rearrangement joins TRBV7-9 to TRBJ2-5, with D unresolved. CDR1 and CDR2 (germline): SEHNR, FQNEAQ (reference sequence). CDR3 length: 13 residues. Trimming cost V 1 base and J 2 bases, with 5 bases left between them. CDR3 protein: CASSLGLQETQYF. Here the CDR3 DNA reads TGTGCCAGCAGCTTAGGACTGCAAGAGACCCAGTACTTC.

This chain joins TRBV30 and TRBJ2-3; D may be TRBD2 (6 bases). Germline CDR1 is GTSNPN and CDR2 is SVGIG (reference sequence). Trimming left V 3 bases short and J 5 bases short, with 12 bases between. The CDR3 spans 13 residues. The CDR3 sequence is CAWSGNSGDTQYF. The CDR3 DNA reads TGTGCCTGGAGCGGGAATAGCGGAGATACGCAGTATTTT.

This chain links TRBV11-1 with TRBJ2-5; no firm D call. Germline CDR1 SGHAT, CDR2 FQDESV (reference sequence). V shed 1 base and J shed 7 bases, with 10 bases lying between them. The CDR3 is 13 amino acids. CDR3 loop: CASSLDNVGTQYF. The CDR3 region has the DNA TGTGCCAGCAGCTTAGATAACGTCGGGACCCAGTACTTC.

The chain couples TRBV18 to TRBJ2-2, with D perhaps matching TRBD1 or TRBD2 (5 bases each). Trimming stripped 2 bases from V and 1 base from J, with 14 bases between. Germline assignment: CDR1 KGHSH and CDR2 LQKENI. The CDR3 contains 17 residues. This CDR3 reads CASSPTRGPVNTGELFF. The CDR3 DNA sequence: TGTGCCAGCTCACCAACCCGGGGACCGGTGAACACCGGGGAGCTGTTTTTT.

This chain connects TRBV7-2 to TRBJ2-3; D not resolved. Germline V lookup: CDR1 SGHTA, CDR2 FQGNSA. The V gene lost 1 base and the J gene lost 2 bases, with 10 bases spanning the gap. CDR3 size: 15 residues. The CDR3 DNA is TGTGCCAGCAGCTTAGATCGGGTTAACACAGATACGCAGTATTTT. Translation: CASSLDRVNTDTQYF.